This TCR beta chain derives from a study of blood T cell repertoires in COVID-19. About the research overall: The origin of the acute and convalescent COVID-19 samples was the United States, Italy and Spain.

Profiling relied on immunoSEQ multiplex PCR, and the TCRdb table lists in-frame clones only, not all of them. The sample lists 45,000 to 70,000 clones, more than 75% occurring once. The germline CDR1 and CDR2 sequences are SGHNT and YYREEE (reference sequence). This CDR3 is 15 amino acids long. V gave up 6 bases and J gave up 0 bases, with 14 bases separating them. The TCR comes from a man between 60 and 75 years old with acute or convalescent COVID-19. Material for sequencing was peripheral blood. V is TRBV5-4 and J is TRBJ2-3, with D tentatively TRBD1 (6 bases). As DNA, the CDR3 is TGTGCCAGCAACCCATGGACAGCTAGCACAGATACGCAGTATTTT. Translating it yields CASNPWTASTDTQYF.